This entry lists 15 T cell receptor beta chains sequenced from one sample in a study of cytomegalovirus exposure and HLA in healthy donors. PCR used 60 Vbeta primers and 13 Jbeta primers. Produced via immunoSEQ multiplex PCR; TCRdb's table is partial and in-frame only. The repertoire holds under 200,000 clones, with roughly 80% as singletons. Sequencing input: PBMCs. These receptor sequences come from a male donor in good health and CMV-seropositive.

This sequence joins TRBV11-3 and TRBJ2-7; possibly TRBD2 for D (5 bases). The CDR3 consists of 16 residues. Trimming took off 0 bases at V and 0 bases at J, with 12 bases between the two ends. CDR1 SGHNT and CDR2 YENEEA come from the germline V gene. The CDR3 sequence: CASSLERGPGSYEQYF. The CDR3, as DNA: TGTGCCAGCAGCTTAGAACGGGGTCCGGGCTCCTACGAGCAGTACTTC.

V is TRBV7-2 and J is TRBJ1-2; TRBD1 agrees at 12 bases. The CDR3 length is 15 residues. After removal of 6 bases from V and 4 bases from J, the junction contained 6 bases not matched to a gene. From germline, CDR1 is SGHTA and CDR2 FQGNSA. CDR3 DNA: TGTGCCAGCAGTCCCGGGACAGGGGGCGCCTATGGCTACACCTTC. Its translation is CASSPGTGGAYGYTF. The full variable domain, its missing parts supplied by reference TRBV7-2 and TRBJ1-2, is GAGVSQSPSNKVTEKGKDVELRCDPISGHTALYWYRQSLGQGLEFLIYFQGNSAPDKSGLPSDRFSAERTGGSVSTLTIQRTQQEDSAVYLCASSPGTGGAYGYTFGSGTRLTVV.

The chain links TRBV5-1 to TRBJ2-1, with 13 nucleotides matching TRBD2. J lost 9 bases, V lost 4 bases, and 7 bases had no gene match. Germline loops: CDR1 SGHRS, CDR2 YFSETQ. This CDR3 is 15 amino acids long. CDR3 nucleotides: TGCGCCAGCAGCCAAGGACTAGCGGGAGCTAGTGAGCAGTTCTTC. This gives the protein CASSQGLAGASEQFF.

V gene TRBV27 combines with J gene TRBJ2-1, with D perhaps matching TRBD1 (5 bases). The germline V gene has CDR1 MNHEY and CDR2 SMNVEV (reference sequence). V was pared by 5 bases and J by 0 bases, with 11 bases between. The CDR3 is made up of 15 amino acids. The CDR3 is CASSPGPVSYNEQFF. Here the CDR3 DNA reads TGTGCCAGCAGTCCAGGGCCCGTCTCCTACAATGAGCAGTTCTTC.

The chain couples TRBV7-9 to TRBJ2-7; TRBD2 matches 8 bases. This CDR3 region has 16 residues. Germline assignment: CDR1 SEHNR and CDR2 FQNEAQ (reference sequence). V was clipped by 4 bases and J by 3 bases; unmatched bases: 11. CDR3 region: CASSSKAGDVGYEQYF. The DNA for the CDR3 is TGTGCCAGCAGCTCCAAAGCGGGAGATGTCGGCTACGAGCAGTACTTC. Using reference TRBV7-9 and TRBJ2-7 for the parts outside the CDR3, the full variable domain is DTGVSQNPRHKITKRGQNVTFRCDPISEHNRLYWYRQTLGQGPEFLTYFQNEAQLEKSRLLSDRFSAERPKGSFSTLEIQRTEQGDSAMYLCASSSKAGDVGYEQYFGPGTRLTVT.

V is TRBV18 and J is TRBJ2-3; D is uncertain. Looked up from germline, CDR1 is KGHSH and CDR2 is LQKENI. The CDR3 is 15 amino acids. The germline V and J ends were trimmed by 6 bases and 0 bases, with 13 bases remaining between them. The CDR3 region is CASSNVAVSTDTQYF. The CDR3 DNA sequence: TGTGCCAGCTCCAACGTGGCAGTCAGCACAGATACGCAGTATTTT.

This clone was detected many times. The rearrangement uses TRBV5-4 and TRBJ2-7, with TRBD1 matching 7 bases. Germline CDR1 is SGHNT and CDR2 is YYREEE (reference sequence). Trimming removed 4 bases from V and 5 bases from J; junction bases left unmatched: 6. The length of the CDR3 is 13 residues. The CDR3 is CASSQNRGDEQYF. Here the CDR3 DNA reads TGTGCCAGCAGCCAGAACAGGGGTGACGAGCAGTACTTC.

This sequence joins TRBV4-1 and TRBJ2-7; D is uncertain. Germline lookup yields CDR1 MGHRA and CDR2 YSYEKL. The CDR3 runs 15 residues. The ends were cut back, 0 bases at V and 1 base at J, with 10 bases in the middle. CDR3 nucleotide sequence: TGCGCCAGCAGCCAAGAAAGGAGACGGTCCTACGAGCAGTACTTC. It yields the protein CASSQERRRSYEQYF.

The rearrangement uses TRBV27 and TRBJ1-5; 8 bases fit TRBD1. This CDR3 is built from 16 residues. The V gene end was trimmed by 2 bases and the J gene end by 6 bases; junction bases not matched to a gene: 9. The germline gives CDR1 MNHEY, CDR2 SMNVEV (reference sequence). CDR3 region: CASSLVAGGLRQPQHF. For the CDR3, the DNA is TGTGCCAGCAGTTTAGTGGCAGGGGGCCTTCGTCAGCCCCAGCATTTT.

A single count supports this clone. This rearrangement joins TRBV6-1 to TRBJ2-3; 12 bases fit TRBD2. The V gene end was trimmed by 4 bases and the J gene end by 2 bases; junction bases not matched to a gene: 13. The CDR3 totals 19 residues. In germline, CDR1 is MNHNS, CDR2 SASEGT. CDR3 coding DNA: TGTGCCAGCAGTGGTGGGAGGCTAGCGGGGGGGGGAGCCACAGATACGCAGTATTTT. This codes for CASSGGRLAGGGATDTQYF.

The chain has TRBV5-4 and TRBJ2-3; possible D gene TRBD1, 6 bases. V dropped 4 bases and J dropped 3 bases, with 21 bases sitting between them. The germline V gene has CDR1 SGHNT and CDR2 YYREEE (reference sequence). The CDR3 is 17 residues long. CDR3 in DNA: TGTGCCAGCAGCCTTGGGGGCGCGGTGGGCATTACAGATACGCAGTATTTT. Encoded protein: CASSLGGAVGITDTQYF.

The sample holds one count of this clone. In the same sample, other DNA sequences code for this CDR3. The chain links TRBV15 to TRBJ1-5; no clear D gene. The ends were cut back, 3 bases at V and 4 bases at J, with 10 bases in the middle. The CDR3 runs to 14 residues. Germline V lookup: CDR1 LNHNV, CDR2 YYDKDF (reference sequence). The CDR3 coding sequence is TGTGCCACCAGCAGGGGCGGAGGAAATCAGCCCCAGCATTTT. This codes for CATSRGGGNQPQHF.

A word on this clone: The same CDR3 is also encoded by other DNA sequences in this sample. The CDR3: CASSRGVELFF. As DNA, the CDR3 is TGTGCCAGTAGCAGGGGGGTGGAGCTGTTTTTT. The gene calls are TRBV19 and TRBJ2-2, with D perhaps TRBD1 (7 bases). Germline CDR1 LNHDA, CDR2 SQIVND (reference sequence). The CDR3 has 11 amino acids. V lost 6 bases and J lost 10, with 9 bases in between.

The chain has TRBV11-2 and TRBJ2-1, with D maybe TRBD2 (5 bases). With 1 base removed from V and 4 bases from J, the gap between germline ends came to 14 bases. The CDR3 length is 16 residues. Looked up from germline, CDR1 is SGHAT and CDR2 is FQNNGV. The CDR3 protein is CASSLASFRGYNEQFF. Written as DNA, the CDR3 is TGTGCCAGCAGCTTAGCGTCTTTCCGGGGATACAATGAGCAGTTCTTC.

The V gene is TRBV5-1, the J gene TRBJ2-2; D not resolved. The CDR3 totals 13 residues. Between the trimmed V and J ends, which lost 0 bases and 8 bases, there was a span of 8 bases. The germline CDR1 and CDR2 sequences are SGHRS and YFSETQ. DNA for the CDR3: TGCGCCAGCAGCTTGGCCCAGGCAGGGGAGCTGTTTTTT. This translates into CASSLAQAGELFF.